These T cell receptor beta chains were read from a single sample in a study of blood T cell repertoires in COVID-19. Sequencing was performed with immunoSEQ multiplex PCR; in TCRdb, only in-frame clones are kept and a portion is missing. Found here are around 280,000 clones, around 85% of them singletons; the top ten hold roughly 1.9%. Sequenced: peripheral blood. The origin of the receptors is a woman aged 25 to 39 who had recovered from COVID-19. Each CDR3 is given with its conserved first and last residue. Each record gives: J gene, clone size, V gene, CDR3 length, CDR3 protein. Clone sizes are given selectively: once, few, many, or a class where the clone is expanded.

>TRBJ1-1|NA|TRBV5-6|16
CASSLALGHSNTEAFF
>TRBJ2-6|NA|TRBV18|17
CASSKGQSTSGANVLTF
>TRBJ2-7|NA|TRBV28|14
CASSFGLASYEQYF
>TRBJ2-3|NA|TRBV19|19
CASSMGRLAGGLVTDTQYF
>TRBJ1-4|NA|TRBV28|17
CASSSMTGTVDNEKLFF
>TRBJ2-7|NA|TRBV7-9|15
CASSSHSGGPYEQYF
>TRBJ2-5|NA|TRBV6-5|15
CASTPTGGRAETQYF
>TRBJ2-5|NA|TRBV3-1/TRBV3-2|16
CASSYKGQGRQETQYF
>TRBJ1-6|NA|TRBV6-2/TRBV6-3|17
CASSYQTGVSRDSPLHF
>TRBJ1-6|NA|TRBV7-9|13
CASSRDRDSPLHF
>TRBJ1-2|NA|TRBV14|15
CASSPDSSINYGYTF
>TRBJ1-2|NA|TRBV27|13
CASSLSTGYGYTF
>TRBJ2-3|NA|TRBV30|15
CAWSSWGGATDTQYF
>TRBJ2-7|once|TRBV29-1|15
CSVEDRAGGPYEQYF
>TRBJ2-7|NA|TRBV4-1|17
CASSLVVRLAGGYEQYF
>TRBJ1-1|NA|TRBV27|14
CASSLGGPATEAFF
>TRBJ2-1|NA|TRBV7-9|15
CASSPRGKSYNEQFF
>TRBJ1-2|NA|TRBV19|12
CASSIVQGGYTF
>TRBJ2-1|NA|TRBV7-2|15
CASSHRDRGYNEQFF
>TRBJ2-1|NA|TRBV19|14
CASSKPGDYNEQFF
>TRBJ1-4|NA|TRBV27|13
CASRGLGSEKLFF
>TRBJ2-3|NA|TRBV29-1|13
CSVDSSGTDTQYF
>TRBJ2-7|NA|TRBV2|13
CASSSPGVYEQYF
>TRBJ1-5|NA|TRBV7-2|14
CASSLGQGARPQHF
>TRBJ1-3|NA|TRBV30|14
CAWTTDGGGNTIYF
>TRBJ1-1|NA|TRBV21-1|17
CASSNPSTRGEGTEAFF
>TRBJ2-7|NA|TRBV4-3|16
CASSQQAGGEAYEQYF
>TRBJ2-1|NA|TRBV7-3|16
CASSPSGSGPRDEQFF
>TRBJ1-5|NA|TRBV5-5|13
CASSWTGNQPQHF
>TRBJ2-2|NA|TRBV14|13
CASSPGNTGELFF
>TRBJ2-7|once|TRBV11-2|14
CASSLDRGGNEQYF
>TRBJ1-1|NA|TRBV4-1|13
CASSRTGSAEAFF
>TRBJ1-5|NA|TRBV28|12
CASSFRDQPQHF
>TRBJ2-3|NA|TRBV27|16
CASSPAGAGSTDTQYF
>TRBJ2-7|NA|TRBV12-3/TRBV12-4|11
CASSLDRGLYF
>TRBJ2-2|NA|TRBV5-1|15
CASSLGDRAAGELFF
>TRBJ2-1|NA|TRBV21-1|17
CASTKSNGGSSYNEQFF
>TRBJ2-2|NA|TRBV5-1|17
CASSLVPSRSDTGELFF
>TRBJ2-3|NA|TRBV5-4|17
CASSPGGASGSSDTQYF
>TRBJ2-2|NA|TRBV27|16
CASSAAGRVNTGELFF
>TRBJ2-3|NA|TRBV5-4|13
CASSPEYTDTQYF
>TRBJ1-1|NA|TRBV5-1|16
CASSWTGGQMNTEAFF
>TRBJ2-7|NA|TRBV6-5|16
CASSYRSGQVSYEQYF
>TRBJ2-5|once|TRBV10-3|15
CAISVGGGVQETQYF
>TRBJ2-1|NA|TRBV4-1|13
CASSLSGPREQFF
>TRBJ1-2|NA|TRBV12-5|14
CASGFPTGPYGYTF
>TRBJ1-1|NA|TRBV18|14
CASSSNRGSTEAFF
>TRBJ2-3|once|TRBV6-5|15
CASRKTSTHTDTQYF
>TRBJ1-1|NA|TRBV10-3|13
CAIRMTGGTEAFF
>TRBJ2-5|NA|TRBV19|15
CASSMSGGRLETQYF
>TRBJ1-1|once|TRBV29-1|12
CSVAKGPTEAFF
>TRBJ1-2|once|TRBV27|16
CASTTRRDSLFYGYTF
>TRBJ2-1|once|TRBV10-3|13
CAISSSSDNEQFF